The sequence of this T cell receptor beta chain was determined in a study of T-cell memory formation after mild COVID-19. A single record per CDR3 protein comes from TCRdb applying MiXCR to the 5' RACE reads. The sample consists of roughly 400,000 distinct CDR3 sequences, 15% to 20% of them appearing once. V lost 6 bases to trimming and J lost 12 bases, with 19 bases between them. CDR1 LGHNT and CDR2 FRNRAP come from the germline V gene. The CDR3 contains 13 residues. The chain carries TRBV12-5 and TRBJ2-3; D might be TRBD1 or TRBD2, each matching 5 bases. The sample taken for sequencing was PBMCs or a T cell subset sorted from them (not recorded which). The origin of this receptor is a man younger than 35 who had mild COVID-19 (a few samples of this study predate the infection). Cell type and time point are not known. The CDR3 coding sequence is TGTGCTAGTGGCTCCAACCGGGACGATAGACAGTATTTT. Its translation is CASGSNRDDRQYF.